This T cell receptor (beta chain) was profiled in a study of blood T cells in healthy people across ages. Study background: Template switching picked up about one barcoded beta molecule for each two T cells.

Through a sample-barcoded 5' primer and a J-beta primer mix, a second PCR was run for roughly 7 to 12 cycles. Tags on each cDNA molecule came from a template-switch adaptor with 12 random nucleotides. TCRdb called the 5' RACE reads again in MiXCR, with one record for every CDR3 protein. The data show about 780,000 distinct CDR3 sequences, 55% to 65% seen once. In germline, CDR1 is ENHRY, CDR2 SYGVKD. The CDR3 contains 14 residues. V gave up 6 bases and J gave up 2 bases; unmatched junction bases: 6. Sequencing was carried out using blood. This sequence originates from a man aged 25 to 45 in good health. The chain joins TRBV10-3 to TRBJ2-5, with 7 bases identical to TRBD1. The CDR3 sequence: CAISDRDWQETQYF. The CDR3 nucleotides are TGTGCCATCAGCGACAGGGATTGGCAAGAGACCCAGTACTTC.